This entry lists 28 T cell receptor beta chains sequenced from one sample in a study of Tregs in tolerant kidney transplant recipients. Sequencing used immunoSEQ multiplex PCR; TCRdb keeps in-frame clones, though not all of them. Among 60,000 to 75,000 clones, roughly 85% were seen once, and the ten largest hold about 2%. The sequencing used Tregs from blood, collected before the transplant. Receptors originate from a human donor who received a combined kidney and bone marrow transplant.

The sample holds a few counts of this clone. This chain uses TRBV7-2 with TRBJ1-1; D is ambiguous. Germline CDR1 and CDR2: SGHTA and FQGNSA. The length of the CDR3 is 13 residues. Trimming took 6 bases from V and 4 from J, leaving 12 bases between them. The CDR3 DNA sequence: TGTGCCAGCAGTTATAGTTGGGGCACTGAAGCTTTCTTT. It specifies CASSYSWGTEAFF.

This sequence joins TRBV7-9 and TRBJ2-3, with TRBD1 as a possible D gene (6 bases). The CDR3 loop spans 15 amino acids. Germline lookup yields CDR1 SEHNR and CDR2 FQNEAQ (reference sequence). V was shortened by 4 bases and J by 5 bases, with 16 bases between the two germline ends. The CDR3 reads CASSSGTLSIDTQYF. CDR3 nucleotides: TGTGCCAGCAGCTCCGGGACATTATCTATAGATACGCAGTATTTT.

The chain couples TRBV27 to TRBJ2-7; D gene uncertain. The CDR3 has 15 residues. Germline loops: CDR1 MNHEY, CDR2 SMNVEV (reference sequence). The ends were cut back, 0 bases at V and 6 bases at J, with 15 bases in the middle. CDR3 in DNA: TGTGCCAGCAGTTTATCGGGCCTCCCCTTCCGCGAGCAGTACTTC. It yields the protein CASSLSGLPFREQYF.

This clone was found a few times. CDR3 in amino acids: CASRGQGYGNTIYF. The CDR3 DNA is TGTGCCAGCCGGGGACAGGGATACGGAAACACCATATATTTT. The chain has TRBV6-1 and TRBJ1-3; the match to TRBD1 covers 9 bases. With V trimmed by 8 bases and J by 4 bases, 6 bases remained unmatched. Germline lookup yields CDR1 MNHNS and CDR2 SASEGT. The CDR3 contains 14 residues.

The chain links TRBV27 to TRBJ2-7, with 7 bases lining up with TRBD1. Germline CDR1 is MNHEY and CDR2 is SMNVEV (reference sequence). This CDR3 is 14 amino acids long. Trimming removed 4 bases from V and 3 bases from J; junction bases left unmatched: 6. The CDR3 nucleotides are TGTGCCAGCAGTTACACAGGGGTAAACTACGAGCAGTACTTC. Translating gives CASSYTGVNYEQYF.

The J gene is TRBJ2-5, the V gene TRBV19; 9 positions match TRBD1. The junction had 13 bases not matched to a gene; V was cut back by 10 bases and J by 1 base. CDR1 and CDR2 (germline): LNHDA, SQIVND (reference sequence). The CDR3 is made up of 16 amino acids. The CDR3 here is CATRDPGTGIQETQYF. The CDR3 DNA reads TGTGCCACCCGCGATCCCGGGACAGGGATCCAAGAGACCCAGTACTTC. Full variable domain (outside the CDR3, taken from reference TRBV19 and TRBJ2-5): DGGITQSPKYLFRKEGQNVTLSCEQNLNHDAMYWYRQDPGQGLRLIYYSQIVNDFQKGDIAEGYSVSREKKESFPLTVTSAQKNPTAFYLCATRDPGTGIQETQYFGPGTRLLVL.

This clone was seen a few times. The chain uses TRBV7-4 and TRBJ1-1, with no clear D. Germline V CDR1 and CDR2: SGHVT, SQSDAQ. CDR3 length: 14 amino acids. Deletions cut 2 bases from V and 0 bases from J, with 7 bases between. As DNA, the CDR3 is TGTGCCAGCAGCTTATTAACTATGAACACTGAAGCTTTCTTT. Residues: CASSLLTMNTEAFF.

This sequence joins TRBV10-1 and TRBJ2-5; weak D call: TRBD2 (5 bases). Trimming cost V 2 bases and J 5 bases, with 9 bases left between them. Germline CDR1 and CDR2: WNHNN and SYGVQD (reference sequence). The CDR3 runs to 13 residues. CDR3 protein: CASSERGRETQYF. CDR3 nucleotide sequence: TGCGCCAGCAGTGAGCGGGGAAGGGAGACCCAGTACTTC.

V is TRBV18 and J is TRBJ1-2, with 11 bases lining up with TRBD1. This CDR3 contains 16 residues. V was clipped by 3 bases and J by 6 bases; unmatched bases: 9. CDR1 KGHSH and CDR2 LQKENI come from the germline V gene. CDR3 DNA: TGTGCCAGCTCACCCCCCGGGACAGGGGGATCACATGGCTACACCTTC. Protein: CASSPPGTGGSHGYTF.

The chain's CDR3 is CASSFGATDTDTQYF. The CDR3 DNA reads as TGTGCCAGCAGTTTTGGGGCAACGGACACCGATACGCAGTATTTT. The rearrangement links TRBV28 to TRBJ2-3; D possibly corresponds to TRBD1 (5 bases). Germline CDR1 reads MDHEN; CDR2 reads SYDVKM. The ends were cut back, 3 bases at V and 6 bases at J, with 16 bases in the middle. The CDR3 length is 15 residues.

This clone was observed a single time. Other DNA sequences of this sample code for an identical CDR3. The rearrangement joins TRBV5-1 to TRBJ2-5, with TRBD2 matching 7 bases. CDR1 and CDR2 (germline): SGHRS, YFSETQ. With 4 bases clipped from V and 3 bases from J, the junction kept 12 bases outside the gene matches. CDR3 length: 16 residues. The CDR3 sequence: CASSGGGGLAEETQYF. The CDR3 coding sequence is TGCGCCAGCAGCGGGGGGGGTGGCCTAGCAGAAGAGACCCAGTACTTC.

The chain links TRBV7-6 to TRBJ2-3, with 9 nucleotides matching TRBD2. This CDR3 spans 15 amino acids. The V gene's germline CDR1 is SGHVS and CDR2 FNYEAQ. V trimming: 3 bases; J trimming: 7 bases; junction bases outside the gene matches: 8. CDR3: CASSLISGGTYTQYF. The CDR3 nucleotides read TGTGCCAGCAGCTTGATTAGCGGGGGCACGTATACGCAGTATTTT.

This sequence joins TRBV28 and TRBJ2-5, with a possible D match to TRBD2 (6 bases). The germline V gene has CDR1 MDHEN and CDR2 SYDVKM. CDR3 length: 13 amino acids. Deletions cut 6 bases from V and 11 bases from J, with 19 bases between. For the CDR3, the DNA is TGTGCCAGCAGCACTCCAGGGACTTGGGAGCAGTACTTC. This translates into CASSTPGTWEQYF.

The chain employs TRBV30 and TRBJ1-2; D is possibly TRBD1 (5 bases). Trimming took 4 bases from V and 4 from J, leaving 16 bases between them. The germline V gene encodes CDR1 GTSNPN and CDR2 SVGIG (reference sequence). The CDR3 has 14 residues. The chain's CDR3 is CAWKGVGGSYGYTF. CDR3 coding DNA: TGTGCCTGGAAAGGGGTCGGGGGGAGCTATGGCTACACCTTC.

The V and J genes are TRBV7-2 and TRBJ2-5, with TRBD2 identical over 9 bases. This CDR3 spans 17 amino acids. Germline values: CDR1 SGHTA, CDR2 FQGNSA. Trimming at V came to 3 bases and at J to 9 bases, leaving 17 bases not matched to a gene. The CDR3 reads CASSFALVAGATGAQYF. The CDR3 bases are TGTGCCAGCAGCTTTGCTTTGGTAGCGGGGGCTACCGGGGCCCAGTACTTC.

The V gene is TRBV5-1, the J gene TRBJ1-1, with a weak D call TRBD1 (6 bases). CDR3 length: 15 amino acids. The V and J ends lost 2 bases and 2 bases respectively, with 13 bases between them. Germline loops: CDR1 SGHRS, CDR2 YFSETQ. CDR3 region: CASSFQQGTNTEAFF. CDR3 DNA: TGCGCCAGCAGCTTTCAACAGGGAACCAACACTGAAGCTTTCTTT.

V is TRBV19 and J is TRBJ1-1; 7 bases align to TRBD1. V lost 8 bases to trimming and J lost 4 bases; unmatched junction nucleotides: 7. Germline V CDR1 and CDR2: LNHDA, SQIVND (reference sequence). This CDR3 region has 13 residues. This CDR3 reads CASSPQGVTEAFF. The CDR3, as DNA: TGTGCCAGTTCCCCCCAGGGGGTCACTGAAGCTTTCTTT.

V and J are TRBV10-1 and TRBJ1-1; D gene uncertain. Deletions cut 0 bases from V and 2 bases from J, with 13 bases between. This CDR3 spans 16 amino acids. Germline values: CDR1 WNHNN, CDR2 SYGVQD (reference sequence). CDR3 sequence: CASSESSPGGNTEAFF. CDR3 nucleotides: TGCGCCAGCAGTGAGTCGAGCCCAGGAGGAAACACTGAAGCTTTCTTT.

The chain has TRBV7-8 and TRBJ1-1; D perhaps matches TRBD1 (5 bases). Trimming cost V 2 bases and J 9 bases, with 10 bases left between them. CDR3 size: 12 residues. The germline V gene has CDR1 SGHVS and CDR2 FQNEAQ. The CDR3 sequence is CASSLWQGKAFF. CDR3 in DNA: TGTGCCAGCAGCTTATGGCAGGGAAAAGCTTTCTTT.

The J gene is TRBJ2-7, the V gene TRBV9, with 10 nucleotides matching TRBD1. V gave up 4 bases and J gave up 6 bases; unmatched junction bases: 7. From germline, CDR1 is SGDLS and CDR2 YYNGEE. This CDR3 has 14 residues. This chain's CDR3 is CASSPWDRGFEQYF. The DNA of the CDR3 is TGTGCCAGCAGCCCCTGGGACAGGGGATTCGAGCAGTACTTC. Full variable domain (missing parts from reference TRBV9 and TRBJ2-7): DSGVTQTPKHLITATGQRVTLRCSPRSGDLSVYWYQQSLDQGLQFLIQYYNGEERAKGNILERFSAQQFPDLHSELNLSSLELGDSALYFCASSPWDRGFEQYFGPGTRLTVT.

This chain uses TRBV10-3 with TRBJ2-3; 7 positions match TRBD2. The CDR3 has 16 residues. The trim removed 4 bases at V and 2 bases at J, leaving 9 bases unmatched. From germline, CDR1 is ENHRY and CDR2 SYGVKD. CDR3 DNA: TGTGCCATCAGTGCCTCTAACGGGGGGACCACAGATACGCAGTATTTT. This sequence encodes CAISASNGGTTDTQYF.

This chain joins TRBV5-4 and TRBJ2-5; 8 nucleotides line up with TRBD2. Germline V gives CDR1 SGHNT, CDR2 YYREEE (reference sequence). The CDR3 has 14 residues. V shed 4 bases, J shed 2 bases, and the junction held 4 bases outside the gene matches. CDR3 region: CASSRGLAQETQYF. The CDR3 nucleotides read TGTGCCAGCAGCCGAGGACTAGCTCAAGAGACCCAGTACTTC.

The gene calls are TRBV15 and TRBJ2-5; TRBD1 agrees at 8 bases. J gave up 4 bases and V 0 bases, and 13 bases lay outside the gene matches. This CDR3 is built from 18 residues. CDR1 LNHNV and CDR2 YYDKDF come from the germline V gene (reference sequence). CDR3 amino acids: CATSRDPGTGGWRETQYF. DNA for the CDR3: TGTGCCACCAGCAGAGATCCGGGGACAGGAGGGTGGCGAGAGACCCAGTACTTC.

The chain is built from TRBV20-1 and TRBJ1-2; D remains unclear. V was trimmed by 7 bases and J by 0 bases, leaving 6 bases between them. Germline V lookup: CDR1 DFQATT, CDR2 SNEGSKA (reference sequence). The CDR3 has 11 residues. The CDR3 loop is CSGEPNYGYTF. The CDR3 DNA sequence: TGCAGTGGGGAGCCTAACTATGGCTACACCTTC.

This chain uses TRBV5-1 with TRBJ2-7, with D unclear. Germline V gives CDR1 SGHRS, CDR2 YFSETQ. Trimming cost V 1 base and J 1 base, with 12 bases left between them. The CDR3 runs to 15 residues. The CDR3 DNA reads TGCGCCAGCAGCTTGATGCCGGGCGGATCCTACGAGCAGTACTTC. This sequence encodes CASSLMPGGSYEQYF.

The genes are TRBV11-2 and TRBJ2-7; possibly TRBD2 for D (5 bases). The CDR3 covers 15 residues. Germline assignment: CDR1 SGHAT and CDR2 FQNNGV. Trimming left V 5 bases short and J 2 bases short, with 16 bases between. As DNA, the CDR3 is TGTGCCAGCAGCCCACCGGAGGTGTGGCCCTACGAGCAGTACTTC. Amino acid sequence: CASSPPEVWPYEQYF.

The chain uses TRBV10-3 and TRBJ2-1, with 8 bases fitting TRBD2. V dropped 7 bases and J dropped 7; count of bases not matched to a gene: 12. Germline loops: CDR1 ENHRY, CDR2 SYGVKD. The CDR3 loop spans 15 amino acids. As DNA, the CDR3 is TGTGCCATCACCATGACTAGCGTCCCGTCGAATGAGCAGTTCTTC. Its translation is CAITMTSVPSNEQFF.

This chain uses TRBV10-1 with TRBJ2-1; 15 bases are a match to TRBD2. CDR1 and CDR2 from the germline V gene are WNHNN and SYGVQD (reference sequence). The CDR3 contains 18 residues. The J segment lost 4 bases and the V segment lost 3 bases, leaving 7 bases of the junction unmatched. In DNA form, the CDR3 reads TGCGCCAGCAGTGAATGGGGACTAGCGGGAGGAAGTTACAATGAGCAGTTCTTC. This sequence encodes CASSEWGLAGGSYNEQFF.